Below are 28 T cell receptor beta chains sequenced from a single sample in a study of T cells in tuberculosis. Specified time point: new active TB diagnosis, blood taken before or within 7 days of starting treatment. Profiling relied on immunoSEQ multiplex PCR, and the TCRdb table lists in-frame clones only, not all of them. The table lists under 35,000 clones, roughly 94% of them singletons. The starting material was PBMCs, obtained at tuberculosis diagnosis. The receptor source for this set is an adult with tuberculosis. Some clones in this sample may be carry-over from other donors' samples.

This clone counts as medium-sized. For the CDR3, the DNA is TGTGCCAGCATGGGCGCAGCGAACACCGGGGAGCTGTTTTTT. Amino acids: CASMGAANTGELFF. The chain recombines TRBV2 with TRBJ2-2; D not resolved. The CDR3 contains 14 residues. In germline, CDR1 is SNHLY, CDR2 FYNNEI. V dropped 7 bases and J dropped 0 bases, with 9 bases sitting between them.

As DNA, the CDR3 is TGTGCCAGCAGTTACTCGCCGGGACAGGGACATTCACCCCTCCACTTT. Residues: CASSYSPGQGHSPLHF. V usage is TRBV6-6 and J usage is TRBJ1-6; 9 bases match TRBD1. Germline lookup yields CDR1 MNHNY and CDR2 SVGAGI (reference sequence). The CDR3 is made up of 16 amino acids. The V segment lost 0 bases and the J segment 8 bases; nucleotides outside the gene matches: 5.

V and J are TRBV2 and TRBJ2-5; 7 nucleotides agree with TRBD1. V lost 5 bases to trimming and J lost 1 base; unmatched junction nucleotides: 4. Germline assignment: CDR1 SNHLY and CDR2 FYNNEI. The CDR3 sequence is 14 residues long. The DNA of the CDR3 is TGTGCCAGCAGTTACGGGACAGCCCAAGAGACCCAGTACTTC. It is translated as CASSYGTAQETQYF.

J is TRBJ1-5 and V is TRBV6-1; 9 nucleotides agree with TRBD1. This CDR3 contains 15 residues. Trimming took 6 bases from V and 3 from J; bases not matched to a gene: 6. CDR1 and CDR2 (germline): MNHNS, SASEGT. CDR3: CASRVGQGSNQPQHF. For the CDR3, the DNA is TGTGCCAGCAGGGTTGGACAGGGGTCCAATCAGCCCCAGCATTTT.

The chain links TRBV27 to TRBJ1-6; the match to TRBD1 covers 7 bases. The CDR3 has 17 residues. V was pared by 5 bases and J by 8 bases, with 15 bases of the junction left unmatched. From germline, CDR1 is MNHEY and CDR2 SMNVEV (reference sequence). The CDR3 loop reads CASSPNSQGGSYSPLHF. The CDR3 DNA reads TGTGCCAGCAGTCCCAACTCCCAGGGGGGATCCTATTCACCCCTCCACTTT.

The chain is built from TRBV4-2 and TRBJ2-2; 9 nucleotides line up with TRBD2. The length of the CDR3 is 18 residues. With 0 bases clipped from V and 2 bases from J, the junction kept 7 bases outside the gene matches. Germline values: CDR1 LGHNA, CDR2 YNFKEQ. The CDR3 sequence is CASSQDQSGGTNTGELFF. CDR3 nucleotides: TGTGCCAGCAGCCAAGATCAGAGCGGGGGGACCAACACCGGGGAGCTGTTTTTT.

The CDR3 loop is CASQGGPGAYEQYF. CDR3 sequence (DNA): TGTGCCAGCCAGGGGGGACCAGGCGCCTACGAGCAGTACTTC. V is TRBV7-2 and J is TRBJ2-7, with D possibly being TRBD1 (7 bases). This CDR3 region has 14 residues. Trimming removed 8 bases from V and 2 bases from J, with 16 bases in between. CDR1 is SGHTA and CDR2 is FQGNSA in the germline V gene.

The V and J genes are TRBV6-1 and TRBJ2-7; no reliable D call. The CDR3 is 15 amino acids. The V gene lost 3 bases and the J gene lost 3 bases, with 15 bases spanning the gap. The germline gives CDR1 MNHNS, CDR2 SASEGT. CDR3 residues: CASSDEQQSLYEQYF. CDR3 nucleotides: TGTGCCAGCAGTGATGAACAGCAGTCCCTCTACGAGCAGTACTTC.

The chain joins TRBV4-1 to TRBJ2-5, with unresolved D. TRBJ2-7 explains the end of the DNA better; the J call may be wrong. In germline, CDR1 is MGHRA, CDR2 YSYEKL. This CDR3 spans 15 amino acids. The CDR3 loop is CASSRVSELLYEQYF. The CDR3 DNA reads as TGCGCCAGCAGCCGTGTGTCAGAACTACTCTACGAGCAGTACTTC.

This CDR3 is CASSLAGGDGTQYF. CDR3 DNA sequence: TGCGCCAGCAGCTTAGCGGGGGGTGATGGTACGCAGTATTTT. The gene calls are TRBV5-1 and TRBJ2-3; 9 bases match TRBD2. The CDR3 runs to 14 residues. V trimming: 2 bases; J trimming: 8 bases; junction bases outside the gene matches: 6. Looked up from germline, CDR1 is SGHRS and CDR2 is YFSETQ.

The chain recombines TRBV27 with TRBJ2-7; TRBD2 matches 7 bases. CDR1 is MNHEY, CDR2 SMNVEV, per germline (reference sequence). V was pared by 5 bases and J by 3 bases, with 13 bases of the junction left unmatched. The CDR3 has 16 amino acids. The CDR3 DNA sequence: TGTGCCAGCAGTGCGGCGGGGGTCAGGGCTTACTACGAGCAGTACTTC. The encoded protein is CASSAAGVRAYYEQYF.

In this sample, this clone turned up once. The J gene is TRBJ1-1, the V gene TRBV21-1. TRBV21-1 is reported as a pseudogene. The CDR3 totals 14 residues. In nucleotides, the CDR3 is TGTGCCAGCAGCATGTGTAGGGAGGGTTCTGAAGCTTTCTTT. It specifies CASSMCREGSEAFF.

The chain uses TRBV18 and TRBJ2-7; 13 bases align to TRBD2. Germline V gene lookup returns CDR1 KGHSH and CDR2 LQKENI. The V gene end was trimmed by 0 bases and the J gene end by 3 bases; junction bases not matched to a gene: 5. This CDR3 region has 17 residues. The CDR3 DNA sequence: TGTGCCAGCTCACCACCTGGGACTAGCGGGGTACTCTACGAGCAGTACTTC. Its protein product is CASSPPGTSGVLYEQYF. Looking up the rest from reference TRBV18 and TRBJ2-7 gives the full variable domain: NAGVMQNPRHLVRRRGQEARLRCSPMKGHSHVYWYRQLPEEGLKFMVYLQKENIIDESGMPKERFSAEFPKEGPSILRIQQVVRGDSAAYFCASSPPGTSGVLYEQYFGPGTRLTVT.

V is TRBV7-2 and J is TRBJ2-3, with 10 bases fitting TRBD2. The J segment lost 0 bases and the V segment lost 7 bases, leaving 16 bases of the junction unmatched. CDR1 and CDR2 (germline): SGHTA, FQGNSA. The CDR3 totals 19 residues. This CDR3 reads CASNSPLAGAPFSTDTQYF. The CDR3 DNA reads as TGTGCCAGCAACTCCCCGCTAGCGGGGGCCCCGTTTAGCACAGATACGCAGTATTTT.

V and J are TRBV27 and TRBJ2-7, with 7 nucleotides matching TRBD2. With 8 bases clipped from V and 1 base from J, the junction kept 5 bases outside the gene matches. Germline CDR1 is MNHEY and CDR2 is SMNVEV (reference sequence). CDR3 length: 13 amino acids. CDR3 in DNA: TGTGCCAGCGGGGGGGGACTATCCTACGAGCAGTACTTC. This gives the protein CASGGGLSYEQYF.

The V gene is TRBV19, the J gene TRBJ1-4; 9 bases align to TRBD1. Germline V CDR1 and CDR2: LNHDA, SQIVND (reference sequence). With 4 bases clipped from V and 6 bases from J, the junction kept 6 bases outside the gene matches. The CDR3 sequence is 15 residues long. CDR3 in amino acids: CASSSFGTGYEKLFF. DNA for the CDR3: TGTGCCAGTAGTAGCTTTGGGACAGGGTATGAAAAACTGTTTTTT.

This chain links TRBV7-2 with TRBJ1-2, with D perhaps matching TRBD1 (5 bases). CDR3 length equals 14 residues. Trimming removed 1 base from V and 4 bases from J, with 10 bases in between. Germline CDR1 reads SGHTA; CDR2 reads FQGNSA. This CDR3 reads CASSLVDRTYGYTF. The CDR3 coding sequence is TGTGCCAGCAGCTTAGTAGACAGAACCTATGGCTACACCTTC. The variable domain in full, with the rest retrieved from reference TRBV7-2 and TRBJ1-2, is GAGVSQSPSNKVTEKGKDVELRCDPISGHTALYWYRQSLGQGLEFLIYFQGNSAPDKSGLPSDRFSAERTGGSVSTLTIQRTQQEDSAVYLCASSLVDRTYGYTFGSGTRLTVV.

The CDR3 DNA follows: TGTGCCACCCAAACGGGGGGGGATCACACCGGGGAGCTGTTTTTT. Its protein is CATQTGGDHTGELFF. This chain links TRBV2 with TRBJ2-2; 8 positions match TRBD2. After removal of 10 bases from V and 3 bases from J, the junction contained 10 bases not matched to a gene. This CDR3 has 15 residues. Per germline, CDR1 SNHLY and CDR2 FYNNEI. The variable domain in full, with the rest retrieved from reference TRBV2 and TRBJ2-2, is EPEVTQTPSHQVTQMGQEVILRCVPISNHLYFYWYRQILGQKVEFLVSFYNNEISEKSEIFDDQFSVERPDGSNFTLKIRSTKLEDSAMYFCATQTGGDHTGELFFGEGSRLTVL.

This clone has just one count. The J gene is TRBJ1-5, the V gene TRBV19; D is undetermined. The CDR3 has 14 residues. CDR1 and CDR2 from the germline V gene are LNHDA and SQIVND (reference sequence). Trimming pared 4 bases from V and 0 bases from J, leaving 7 bases between. The CDR3 region is CASSNSHSNQPQHF. CDR3 nucleotide sequence: TGTGCCAGTAGTAACAGCCATAGCAATCAGCCCCAGCATTTT.

This CDR3 reads CASSQEIAPSYEQYF. The CDR3 DNA follows: TGTGCCAGCAGCCAAGAGATAGCCCCGTCCTACGAGCAGTACTTC. The V call is TRBV4-2, the J call TRBJ2-7; D unclear. Per germline, CDR1 LGHNA and CDR2 YNFKEQ. The CDR3 spans 15 residues. V shed 0 bases and J shed 1 base, with 10 bases lying between them.

This clone came up once. V usage is TRBV7-8 and J usage is TRBJ1-1, with D maybe TRBD1 (6 bases). Germline CDR1 is SGHVS and CDR2 is FQNEAQ. The V and J ends lost 4 bases and 8 bases respectively, with 20 bases between them. This CDR3 contains 15 residues. The CDR3 bases are TGTGCCAGCAGCTCGGACAGACTGAACGAGGAGGAAGCTTTCTTT. Translated, it gives CASSSDRLNEEEAFF. Full variable domain (missing parts from reference TRBV7-8 and TRBJ1-1): GAGVSQSPRYKVAKRGQDVALRCDPISGHVSLFWYQQALGQGPEFLTYFQNEAQLDKSGLPSDRFFAERPEGSVSTLKIQRTQQEDSAVYLCASSSDRLNEEEAFFGQGTRLTVV.

This chain connects TRBV7-8 to TRBJ2-1, with TRBD2 matching over 15 bases. The CDR3 is 18 residues long. Germline values: CDR1 SGHVS, CDR2 FQNEAQ. The ends lost 1 base at V and 6 bases at J; junction bases unmatched: 7. The CDR3 sequence is CASSLGGLAGGPVNEQFF. CDR3 sequence (DNA): TGTGCCAGCAGCTTAGGGGGACTAGCGGGGGGCCCCGTCAATGAGCAGTTCTTC.

The chain uses TRBV25-1 and TRBJ1-3; tentatively, D is TRBD1 (6 bases). The germline V gene has CDR1 MGHDK and CDR2 SYGVNS. The CDR3 is 14 residues long. V lost 6 bases, J lost 0 bases, and 9 bases lay in between. DNA for the CDR3: TGTGCCAGCAGACAAGGGGGCTCTGGAAACACCATATATTTT. Its translation: CASRQGGSGNTIYF.

The genes are TRBV19 and TRBJ1-6; D gene unclear. Germline CDR1 is LNHDA and CDR2 is SQIVND (reference sequence). V lost 3 bases and J 2 bases, leaving 5 bases between the germline ends. The CDR3 has 14 amino acids. The CDR3 spells CASSIGAYNSPLHF. The CDR3 region has the DNA TGTGCCAGTAGTATCGGGGCCTATAATTCACCCCTCCACTTT.

The rearrangement joins TRBV2 to TRBJ2-1; 9 nucleotides match TRBD2. The germline V gene has CDR1 SNHLY and CDR2 FYNNEI. V lost 6 bases to trimming and J lost 7 bases; unmatched junction nucleotides: 13. The CDR3 consists of 16 residues. CDR3 coding DNA: TGTGCCAGCAGCGTTGACGGCGGGGGGGTCTTTAATGAGCAGTTCTTC. Amino acids: CASSVDGGGVFNEQFF.

The chain carries TRBV7-2 and TRBJ1-2; 8 nucleotides align to TRBD1. CDR1 and CDR2 from the germline V gene are SGHTA and FQGNSA. V gave up 5 bases and J gave up 5 bases; unmatched junction bases: 4. The CDR3 runs to 13 residues. This CDR3 reads CASSQTGGYGYTF. In DNA form, the CDR3 reads TGTGCCAGCAGCCAAACAGGGGGGTATGGCTACACCTTC.

The CDR3 nucleotides read TGTGCCAGTAGTACCGCTCAGGGGGCCACCGGGGAGCTGTTTTTT. Encoded protein: CASSTAQGATGELFF. The chain joins TRBV19 to TRBJ2-2; 8 bases align to TRBD1. The CDR3 contains 15 residues. Germline V lookup: CDR1 LNHDA, CDR2 SQIVND (reference sequence). V was clipped by 4 bases and J by 4 bases; unmatched bases: 5.

The genes are TRBV6-6 and TRBJ1-1; D perhaps matches TRBD1 (6 bases). Germline CDR1 reads MNHNY; CDR2 reads SVGAGI (reference sequence). This CDR3 is built from 16 residues. V lost 0 bases, J lost 3 bases, and 14 bases lay in between. This CDR3 reads CASSYSRRQVDTEAFF. The CDR3 bases are TGTGCCAGCAGTTACTCGAGGCGACAGGTGGACACTGAAGCTTTCTTT.